The entry that follows covers one T cell receptor (beta chain) sequence. TCRdb re-analysed the 5' RACE reads in MiXCR, keeping a single row per CDR3 protein. The sample records 25,000 to 30,000 distinct CDR3 sequences, approximately 4.4% being singletons. The source of the sample is a study of early T cells in non-severe SARS-CoV-2 infection. V was pared by 1 base and J by 5 bases, with 5 bases of the junction left unmatched. There are 15 residues in the CDR3. The germline V gene has CDR1 MGHRA and CDR2 YSYEKL. The chain combines TRBV4-1 with TRBJ2-5, with TRBD2 identical over 9 bases. The sequence was collected from an adult who was a healthcare worker with PCR-confirmed SARS-CoV-2 infection or an uninfected control (not recorded which). The specimen sequenced was whole blood. CDR3: CASSQVGLASETQYF. The CDR3 bases are TGCGCCAGCAGCCAAGTGGGACTAGCTTCGGAGACCCAGTACTTC.